The present T cell receptor beta chain was sequenced within a study of metastatic and nonmetastatic thyroid tumors. As for the study in general: Malignant thyroid and benign thyroid patients provided blood and tumor or nodule tissue whose repertoires were compared.

The entire patient cohort was treatment-naive prior to thyroid surgery. TCRdb reprocessed the PCR reads via MiXCR. The sample consists of 25,000 to 35,000 clones, approximately 15% of them appearing once. Germline CDR1 MDHEN, CDR2 SYDVKM. Between the trimmed V and J ends, which lost 7 bases and 2 bases, there was a span of 16 bases. The CDR3 covers 15 residues. This clone was counted only a few times. The material sequenced was blood. This chain joins TRBV28 and TRBJ2-3; possibly TRBD2 for D (6 bases). This TCR was recovered from a female donor with papillary thyroid cancer or a benign thyroid nodule (not recorded which). Some clones in this sample may be carry-over from other donors' samples. The CDR3 reads CASTPPRTNTDTQYF. DNA of the CDR3: TGTGCCAGCACCCCCCCTCGGACTAACACAGATACGCAGTATTTT. The entire variable domain, with the rest obtained from reference TRBV28 and TRBJ2-3, is as follows: DVKVTQSSRYLVKRTGEKVFLECVQDMDHENMFWYRQDPGLGLRLIYFSYDVKMKEKGDIPEGYSVSREKKERFSLILESASTNQTSMYLCASTPPRTNTDTQYFGPGTRLTVL.